The 15 T cell receptor beta chains reported below all come from one sample, sequenced in a study of T cell responses to AZD1222 COVID-19 vaccine. Using immunoSEQ multiplex PCR, the repertoire was profiled, and TCRdb retains in-frame clones only, with some absent. The sample carries 150,000 or so clones, 90% to 95% recorded once. Sample: peripheral blood, taken on day 0 of AZD1222 vaccination. The source of these receptors is an adult in good health.

V and J are TRBV6-5 and TRBJ2-3; no definite D call. CDR1 and CDR2 from the germline V gene are MNHEY and SVGAGI. The CDR3 totals 14 residues. V lost 5 bases and J lost 1, with 10 bases in between. DNA of the CDR3: TGTGCCAGCAGTCTCCGGCACCGCACAGATACGCAGTATTTT. It yields the protein CASSLRHRTDTQYF.

The V and J genes are TRBV4-1 and TRBJ2-1; perhaps TRBD2 as D (5 bases). V gave up 0 bases and J gave up 12 bases, with 15 bases separating them. Germline CDR1 and CDR2: MGHRA and YSYEKL. The CDR3 loop spans 14 amino acids. This chain's CDR3 is CASSQELGAGLQFF. The CDR3 DNA sequence: TGCGCCAGCAGCCAAGAATTGGGTGCGGGTTTGCAGTTCTTC.

This rearrangement joins TRBV6-5 to TRBJ1-2, with TRBD1 matching 8 bases. Germline V gene data show CDR1 as MNHEY and CDR2 as SVGAGI. This CDR3 comprises 13 residues. V lost 5 bases to trimming and J lost 2 bases; unmatched junction nucleotides: 1. The CDR3 here is CASSRTGNYGYTF. CDR3 in DNA: TGTGCCAGCAGTCGGACAGGGAACTATGGCTACACCTTC.

This clone was found a few times. The chain is built from TRBV4-3 and TRBJ1-4; TRBD1 is a possible D gene (5 bases). Germline assignment: CDR1 LGHNA and CDR2 YSLEER. V was cut by 0 bases and J by 2 bases, with 13 bases left in between. CDR3 length: 17 residues. The CDR3 DNA is TGCGCCAGCAGCCAAGAAGCCAGGGTGGATACTAATGAAAAACTGTTTTTT. Protein sequence: CASSQEARVDTNEKLFF.

The chain links TRBV4-3 to TRBJ1-2; D not certain. With 0 bases removed from V and 6 bases from J, the gap between germline ends came to 11 bases. The CDR3 is made up of 14 amino acids. The germline V gene encodes CDR1 LGHNA and CDR2 YSLEER. The CDR3, as DNA: TGCGCCAGCAGCCAAGATATGGCCGGAAATGGCTACACCTTC. Translation: CASSQDMAGNGYTF.

The V gene is TRBV11-3, the J gene TRBJ2-7; tentative D call: TRBD2 (7 bases). V lost 4 bases and J lost 6, with 22 bases in between. Looked up from germline, CDR1 is SGHNT and CDR2 is YENEEA. This CDR3 region has 16 residues. CDR3 in DNA: TGTGCCAGCAGCTCAGGCGCCCCCGGGGGGCTCAGCGAGCAGTACTTC. Translating gives CASSSGAPGGLSEQYF.

This chain joins TRBV24-1 and TRBJ2-5; possible D gene TRBD2, 5 bases. The germline V and J ends were trimmed by 3 bases and 1 base, with 26 bases remaining between them. The CDR3 consists of 20 residues. Germline V gives CDR1 KGHDR, CDR2 SFDVKD. CDR3 sequence: CATSDIHPALAGTSQETQYF. The CDR3 DNA reads as TGTGCCACCAGTGATATCCACCCCGCATTGGCGGGCACCTCCCAAGAGACCCAGTACTTC.

The chain has TRBV7-9 and TRBJ2-5; D remains ambiguous. CDR1 is SEHNR and CDR2 is FQNEAQ in the germline V gene (reference sequence). Between the trimmed V and J ends, which lost 2 bases and 4 bases, there was a span of 2 bases. The CDR3 has 11 amino acids. CDR3 sequence (DNA): TGTGCCAGCAGCTTATTAGAGACCCAGTACTTC. Protein product: CASSLLETQYF.

DNA of the CDR3: TGCGCCAGCAGCTTGGGGGAGGGAAGCTACACTGAAGCTTTCTTT. The encoded protein is CASSLGEGSYTEAFF. The gene calls are TRBV5-1 and TRBJ1-1; D unresolved. This CDR3 comprises 15 residues. V was cut by 0 bases and J by 3 bases, with 12 bases left in between. Germline CDR1 and CDR2: SGHRS and YFSETQ.

The V gene is TRBV27, the J gene TRBJ1-1; no clear D. Deletions cut 2 bases from V and 1 base from J, with 5 bases between. The CDR3 spans 13 residues. In germline, CDR1 is MNHEY, CDR2 SMNVEV (reference sequence). CDR3 amino acids: CASSLRQNTEAFF. For the CDR3, the DNA is TGTGCCAGCAGTTTACGGCAGAACACTGAAGCTTTCTTT.

In its sample, this clone was seen once. The chain joins TRBV6-5 to TRBJ2-7; TRBD2 agrees at 9 bases. Trimming cost V 6 bases and J 4 bases; bases outside gene matches: 10. The CDR3 extends over 15 amino acids. Germline lookup yields CDR1 MNHEY and CDR2 SVGAGI. CDR3 loop: CASRAPGLALYEQYF. The CDR3 DNA reads as TGTGCCAGCAGGGCCCCGGGACTAGCCCTATACGAGCAGTACTTC.

This chain links TRBV6-2 or TRBV6-3 with TRBJ2-7; no clear D. The CDR3 is 15 residues long. The germline V and J ends were trimmed by 6 bases and 1 base, with 16 bases remaining between them. From germline, CDR1 is MNHEY and CDR2 SVGEGT. CDR3 sequence: CASSLTADGSYEQYF. DNA of the CDR3: TGTGCCAGCAGCCTTACCGCGGACGGTTCCTACGAGCAGTACTTC.

J is TRBJ1-2 and V is TRBV27, with 10 bases lining up with TRBD1. This CDR3 contains 13 residues. Germline V gene sequence: CDR1 MNHEY, CDR2 SMNVEV (reference sequence). Losses at the gene ends were 4 bases for V and 7 bases for J; bases not matched to a gene: 3. The CDR3 region has the DNA TGTGCCAGCAGTTGGGGACAGGGGACTGGCTACACCTTC. This gives the protein CASSWGQGTGYTF.

This chain connects TRBV6-4 to TRBJ1-5; D is unresolved. The CDR3 spans 13 residues. Germline assignment: CDR1 MRHNA and CDR2 SNTAGT. Trimming removed 7 bases from V and 2 bases from J, with 9 bases in between. Here the CDR3 DNA reads TGTGCCAGCATGCAACCAGGCAATCAGCCCCAGCATTTT. Amino acids: CASMQPGNQPQHF.

The genes are TRBV12-3 or TRBV12-4 and TRBJ2-1; a possible D gene is TRBD1 (6 bases). V was trimmed by 5 bases and J by 3 bases, leaving 8 bases between them. CDR3 length: 13 residues. Here the CDR3 reads CASSGTLYNEQFF. The DNA for the CDR3 is TGTGCCAGCAGTGGGACACTCTACAATGAGCAGTTCTTC.